A single sample gave rise to the 7 T cell receptor beta chains below, sequenced in a study of brain T cells in children with intractable seizures. Generated by immunoSEQ multiplex PCR, the TCRdb table keeps only in-frame clones and is missing some. Of around 44,000 clones detected, around nine tenths appear once; the ten largest clones hold about 6%. The material sequenced was peripheral blood, taken at surgery. These receptors all stem from a girl aged 2-10 years with tuberous sclerosis and intractable seizures.

V is TRBV29-1 and J is TRBJ2-3, with D unresolved. V dropped 3 bases and J dropped 0 bases, with 7 bases sitting between them. Germline CDR1 is SQVTM and CDR2 is ANQGSEA. CDR3 length: 13 residues. The CDR3 here is CSVDGASTDTQYF. The CDR3 nucleotides are TGCAGCGTTGATGGTGCCAGCACAGATACGCAGTATTTT.

This chain uses TRBV7-9 with TRBJ2-6; D ambiguous. V lost 5 bases, J lost 4 bases, and 3 bases lay in between. Germline-derived CDR1 and CDR2 are SEHNR and FQNEAQ (reference sequence). The CDR3 length is 12 residues. The CDR3, as DNA: TGTGCCAGCAGCCTGGGGGCCAACGTCCTGACTTTC. It translates to CASSLGANVLTF.

This rearrangement joins TRBV12-5 to TRBJ2-2, with unresolved D. Germline V gene data show CDR1 as LGHNT and CDR2 as FRNRAP. Trimming shortened V by 2 bases and J by 5 bases, and 6 bases separated the two germline ends. The CDR3 has 13 amino acids. The CDR3 loop is CASGLRGTGELFF. The CDR3 region has the DNA TGTGCTAGTGGTTTGCGTGGGACCGGGGAGCTGTTTTTT.

This chain connects TRBV6-1 to TRBJ2-3; D remains ambiguous. V lost 2 bases, J lost 0 bases, and 12 bases lay in between. The CDR3 has 16 amino acids. In germline, CDR1 is MNHNS, CDR2 SASEGT. CDR3 protein: CASSEQLFTSTDTQYF. The CDR3 nucleotides are TGTGCCAGCAGTGAACAGTTGTTTACGAGCACAGATACGCAGTATTTT.

This sequence joins TRBV11-2 and TRBJ2-5, with TRBD2 as a possible D gene (5 bases). The germline gives CDR1 SGHAT, CDR2 FQNNGV. The CDR3 length is 15 residues. V was clipped by 4 bases and J by 1 base, with 13 bases between them. CDR3 bases: TGTGCCAGCAGCTCGAGCGGTTCACTCCAAGAGACCCAGTACTTC. Encoded protein: CASSSSGSLQETQYF.

This chain's CDR3 is CASSLGLAGGADTQYF. The CDR3 bases are TGTGCCAGCAGCTTAGGTTTAGCGGGGGGGGCAGATACGCAGTATTTT. This chain links TRBV7-8 with TRBJ2-3; TRBD2 matches 11 bases. Germline CDR1 reads SGHVS; CDR2 reads FQNEAQ. Trimming removed 1 base from V and 4 bases from J; junction bases left unmatched: 4. This CDR3 contains 16 residues.

V and J are TRBV2 and TRBJ1-3, with D tentatively TRBD1 (6 bases). V was cut by 6 bases and J by 4 bases, with 13 bases left in between. Germline V gives CDR1 SNHLY, CDR2 FYNNEI. This CDR3 region has 14 residues. CDR3 nucleotides: TGTGCCAGCAGGGACACAGGGATCGGAAACACCATATATTTT. This gives the protein CASRDTGIGNTIYF.